This record looks at one T cell receptor beta chain sequence and its context. Using immunoSEQ multiplex PCR, the repertoire was profiled, and TCRdb retains in-frame clones only, with some absent. Its table records roughly 200,000 clones. This entry is derived from a study of control samples from healthy donors and cancer patients. Trimming removed 4 bases from V and 2 bases from J, with 15 bases in between. This CDR3 comprises 15 residues. Germline V gene lookup returns CDR1 SGHRS and CDR2 YFSETQ. The clonotype originates from a woman aged 30 to 39 in good health. The sequenced material came from blood. This sequence joins TRBV5-1 and TRBJ1-1; D is unclear. The CDR3 reads CASSTFSGTNTEAFF. The CDR3 bases are TGCGCCAGCAGCACCTTTTCGGGTACTAACACTGAAGCTTTCTTT.